The subject of this entry is one T cell receptor (beta chain). The target antigen is unknown. There are 13 residues in the CDR3. V shed 2 bases and J shed 1 base, with 7 bases lying between them. CDR1 SGHRS and CDR2 YFSETQ come from the germline V gene. The method was immunoSEQ multiplex PCR; TCRdb's version includes in-frame clones alone and lacks a portion of them. The data hold roughly 2.6 million clones, with around 94% observed a single time. Recent acute infections and vaccinations were absent in the healthy HIV-negative adult donors. Naive CD4+ cells were CD45RA-selected; the remaining cells were memory. The data stem from a study of shared clonotypes between healthy human individuals. Study results and caveats: Sharing of clonotypes among donors was expected to vary with sequencing depth. Estimated clonotype richness was generally higher in naive than memory subsets.

The sequence derives from a man younger than 30 in good health. The genes are TRBV5-1 and TRBJ2-7; D is unresolved. The sample comprised naive CD4+ T cells sorted from blood. Subset here: CD45RA+ positively selected. Written as DNA, the CDR3 is TGCGCCAGCAGCTTTTTAGGATCCTACGAGCAGTACTTC. Its protein is CASSFLGSYEQYF.